This TCR beta chain was obtained from a study of CD8 T cells in ankylosing spondylitis. TCRdb re-derived calls from the 5' RACE reads in MiXCR, one entry per CDR3 protein. The repertoire includes some 130,000 distinct CDR3 sequences, 7% to 10% of them detected once, and more than 3% sits in the top ten. This clonotype has only a few counts. Germline V lookup: CDR1 DFQATT, CDR2 SNEGSKA (reference sequence). Trimming took 7 bases from V and 6 from J; bases not matched to a gene: 9. The CDR3 sequence is 13 residues long. This TCR was recovered from a male donor with ankylosing spondylitis or in good health (not recorded which). The chain uses TRBV20-1 and TRBJ2-5, with 9 nucleotides matching TRBD2. The sample taken for sequencing was blood, either unsorted or a sorted T cell fraction (not recorded which). The CDR3 reads CSGASGRIKTQYF. The CDR3 DNA reads as TGCAGTGGGGCCAGCGGGAGGATAAAGACCCAGTACTTC.